The T cell receptor (beta chain) under discussion was sequenced for a study of identical twins. A universal primer binding site was introduced by template switching. The final cDNA contained unique molecular identifiers. One entry per CDR3 protein, called by TCRdb with MiXCR from the 5' RACE reads. The sample yields around 670,000 distinct CDR3 sequences, 5.5% to 6.5% seen once. This clonotype was found many times. Its matching antigen is unknown. The CDR3 loop spans 17 amino acids. V shed 6 bases and J shed 0 bases, with 17 bases lying between them. Germline loops: CDR1 MNHEY, CDR2 SVGAGI. Overall study findings and caveats: The models gave estimates that fell short of the out-of-frame TCR alpha sharing seen in monozygotic twins. The study found excess low generation probability among twin-shared out-of-frame alpha sequences. Excess sharing between twins was weaker in beta out-of-frame sequences.

The sample comprised naive T cells sorted from blood. The receptor was derived from a man between 18 and 29 years old in good health. The chain carries TRBV6-5 and TRBJ2-2; maybe TRBD2 (8 bases). Written as DNA, the CDR3 is TGTGCCAGCAGCTTAGCGGGGACAGCAGCGAACACCGGGGAGCTGTTTTTT. Translating gives CASSLAGTAANTGELFF.